This T cell receptor beta chain was sequenced for a study of cytomegalovirus exposure and HLA in healthy donors. Germline assignment: CDR1 SGHTA and CDR2 FQGNSA. Trimming pared 2 bases from V and 7 bases from J, leaving 12 bases between. This CDR3 contains 14 residues. It was with 60 Vbeta and 13 Jbeta primers that the PCR ran. Sequencing used immunoSEQ multiplex PCR; TCRdb keeps in-frame clones, though not all of them. Here the sample spans some 99,000 clones, roughly two thirds being singletons. As for this clone: Its antigen is not known.

Findings of the study overall: In most subjects, TCR beta sequences reportedly gave accurate predictions of HLA-A and HLA-B alleles.

The rearrangement links TRBV7-2 to TRBJ2-1, with D perhaps matching TRBD2 (5 bases). The receptor was isolated from a man in his forties or fifties in good health and CMV-seronegative. The sample was PBMCs. The CDR3 is CASSLSLRANEQFF. The CDR3 coding sequence is TGTGCCAGCAGCTTAAGTTTGAGGGCGAATGAGCAGTTCTTC.